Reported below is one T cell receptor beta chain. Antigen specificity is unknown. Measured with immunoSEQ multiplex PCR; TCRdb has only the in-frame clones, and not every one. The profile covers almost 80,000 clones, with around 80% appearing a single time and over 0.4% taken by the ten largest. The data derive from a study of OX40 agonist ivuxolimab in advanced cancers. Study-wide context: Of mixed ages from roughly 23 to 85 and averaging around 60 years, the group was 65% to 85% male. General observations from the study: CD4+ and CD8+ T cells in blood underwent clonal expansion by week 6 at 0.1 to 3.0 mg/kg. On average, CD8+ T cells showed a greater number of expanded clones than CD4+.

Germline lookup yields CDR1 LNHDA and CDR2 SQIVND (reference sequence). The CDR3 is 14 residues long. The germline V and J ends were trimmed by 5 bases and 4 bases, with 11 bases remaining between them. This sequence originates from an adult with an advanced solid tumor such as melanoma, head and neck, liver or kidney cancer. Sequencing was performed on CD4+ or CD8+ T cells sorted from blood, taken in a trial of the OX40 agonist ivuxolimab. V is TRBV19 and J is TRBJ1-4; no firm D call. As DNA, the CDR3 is TGTGCCAGTAGTCGAGTGGATTTTAATGAAAAACTGTTTTTT. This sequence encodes CASSRVDFNEKLFF.